This TCR beta chain was sequenced during a study of blood T cell repertoires in COVID-19. At the level of the study: In each case, the material was cDNA or gDNA derived from T cells, B-cell-depleted T cells, or PBMCs.

Sequencing used immunoSEQ multiplex PCR; TCRdb keeps in-frame clones, though not all of them. This sample has 60,000 to 85,000 clones, with 75% to 90% found just once. Germline values: CDR1 LNHDA, CDR2 SQIVND (reference sequence). The CDR3 loop spans 13 amino acids. V was clipped by 8 bases and J by 8 bases; unmatched bases: 7. The sample comprised peripheral blood. The chain has TRBV19 and TRBJ1-4, with 8 bases matching TRBD1. The receptor comes from a man aged 65 to 85 who had recovered from COVID-19. The DNA of the CDR3 is TGTGCCAGTCTTAACGACAGGGGCGAAAAACTGTTTTTT. This sequence encodes CASLNDRGEKLFF.